Below are 15 T cell receptor beta chains sequenced from a single sample in a study of blood T cell repertoires in COVID-19 (dated by TCRdb to between 2020 and 2021). The library was built by means of the immunoSEQ multiplex PCR assay. Not all clones reach the TCRdb copy of this immuneACCESS table, which keeps in-frame sequences only. Checked studies attribute under half of the gap to unresolved V genes and leave the rest unexplained. Recorded for this sample are about 73,000 clones; 80% to 85% of them occurred a single time. Around 30% of the sample lies in the top ten. Sample: peripheral blood. The source is a human donor in a cohort sampled during active COVID-19.

CDR3: CASSLGQGANEQYF. CDR3 nucleotides: TGTGCCAGCAGCTTGGGACAGGGGGCAAACGAGCAGTACTTC. The rearrangement joins TRBV5-6 to TRBJ2-7; 10 nucleotides agree with TRBD1. The CDR3 is 14 amino acids. Trimming at V came to 0 bases and at J to 5 bases, leaving 2 bases not matched to a gene. Germline values: CDR1 SGHDT, CDR2 YYEEEE. The full variable domain, in which reference TRBV5-6 and TRBJ2-7 provide the parts outside the CDR3, is DAGVTQSPTHLIKTRGQQVTLRCSPKSGHDTVSWYQQALGQGPQFIFQYYEEEERQRGNFPDRFSGHQFPNYSSELNVNALLLGDSALYLCASSLGQGANEQYFGPGTRLTVT.

The chain is built from TRBV11-2 and TRBJ2-1; 8 nucleotides line up with TRBD2. This CDR3 has 16 amino acids. Trimming removed 2 bases from V and 9 bases from J; junction bases left unmatched: 12. Germline values: CDR1 SGHAT, CDR2 FQNNGV. Here the CDR3 reads CASSLRPGLEMSEQFF. CDR3 sequence (DNA): TGTGCCAGCAGCTTAAGACCGGGACTAGAGATGAGTGAGCAGTTCTTC. The whole variable domain, remainder taken from reference TRBV11-2 and TRBJ2-1, is EAGVAQSPRYKIIEKRQSVAFWCNPISGHATLYWYQQILGQGPKLLIQFQNNGVVDDSQLPKDRFSAERLKGVDSTLKIQPAKLEDSAVYLCASSLRPGLEMSEQFFGPGTRLTVL.

This clone was recorded once. The chain employs TRBV4-1 and TRBJ1-3; D uncertain. V was cut by 1 base and J by 0 bases, with 4 bases left in between. The CDR3 is 14 residues long. Germline CDR1 reads MGHRA; CDR2 reads YSYEKL. CDR3 residues: CASSQAVSGNTIYF. The CDR3 DNA is TGCGCCAGCAGCCAAGCGGTCTCTGGAAACACCATATATTTT.

This rearrangement joins TRBV5-1 to TRBJ1-1; possible D gene TRBD1, 5 bases. The V gene's germline CDR1 is SGHRS and CDR2 YFSETQ. Between the trimmed V and J ends, which lost 4 bases and 6 bases, there was a span of 28 bases. This CDR3 contains 18 residues. The CDR3 region is CASSVSGLGGGKSAEAFF. Written as DNA, the CDR3 is TGCGCCAGCAGCGTGAGCGGGCTCGGCGGGGGGAAGAGCGCTGAAGCTTTCTTT.

V gene TRBV7-9 combines with J gene TRBJ1-5; TRBD1 agrees at 7 bases. Germline V gives CDR1 SEHNR, CDR2 FQNEAQ (reference sequence). V lost 4 bases to trimming and J lost 8 bases; unmatched junction nucleotides: 8. This CDR3 is 14 amino acids long. The CDR3 spells CASSYTGVGKPQHF. The CDR3 coding sequence is TGTGCCAGCAGCTATACAGGGGTCGGGAAGCCCCAGCATTTT.

The genes are TRBV5-8 and TRBJ2-7, with TRBD2 matching over 13 bases. The CDR3 length is 15 residues. V lost 4 bases, J lost 2 bases, and 3 bases stayed unmatched. Per germline, CDR1 SGHTS and CDR2 YDEGEE. The CDR3 spells CASSPGLAGAYEQYF. The CDR3 region has the DNA TGTGCCAGCAGCCCCGGACTAGCGGGGGCCTACGAGCAGTACTTC.

The chain couples TRBV5-1 to TRBJ1-2; weak D call: TRBD1 (5 bases). The V end lost 0 bases, the J end lost 2 bases, and 11 bases lay between the germline ends. Germline-derived CDR1 and CDR2 are SGHRS and YFSETQ. This CDR3 is 15 amino acids long. In DNA form, the CDR3 reads TGCGCCAGCAGCTTGGGAAGGGGCGGAAACTATGGCTACACCTTC. Translated, it gives CASSLGRGGNYGYTF.

The rearrangement uses TRBV2 and TRBJ1-1, with D unclear. The germline V gene has CDR1 SNHLY and CDR2 FYNNEI. The CDR3 consists of 13 residues. V lost 4 bases, J lost 9 bases, and 15 bases lay in between. CDR3 loop: CASSVEAAPKAFF. CDR3 nucleotides: TGTGCCAGCAGTGTAGAGGCAGCCCCTAAAGCTTTCTTT.

The gene calls are TRBV29-1 and TRBJ2-3, with D perhaps TRBD1 (6 bases). The CDR3 is 13 amino acids. V gave up 2 bases and J gave up 6 bases, with 12 bases separating them. CDR1 is SQVTM and CDR2 is ANQGSEA in the germline V gene. CDR3 DNA: TGCAGCGTTGAAAAACAGGGAAGGGATACGCAGTATTTT. Its protein product is CSVEKQGRDTQYF.

This rearrangement joins TRBV5-1 to TRBJ1-5, with 7 bases identical to TRBD1. Germline CDR1 is SGHRS and CDR2 is YFSETQ. The CDR3 spans 14 residues. The V segment lost 4 bases and the J segment 2 bases; nucleotides outside the gene matches: 3. As DNA, the CDR3 is TGCGCCAGCAGCCCTACAGGGGGCAATCAGCCCCAGCATTTT. Amino acid sequence: CASSPTGGNQPQHF. Variable domain in full (rest from reference TRBV5-1 and TRBJ1-5): KAGVTQTPRYLIKTRGQQVTLSCSPISGHRSVSWYQQTPGQGLQFLFEYFSETQRNKGNFPGRFSGRQFSNSRSEMNVSTLELGDSALYLCASSPTGGNQPQHFGDGTRLSIL.

CDR3 DNA: TGTGCCAGCAGTTACTCAACAGGGTATAATTCACCCCTCCACTTT. Translated, it gives CASSYSTGYNSPLHF. This chain uses TRBV6-5 with TRBJ1-6; D is perhaps TRBD1 (6 bases). This CDR3 comprises 15 residues. Germline V lookup: CDR1 MNHEY, CDR2 SVGAGI. With 0 bases removed from V and 4 bases from J, the gap between germline ends came to 7 bases.

The genes are TRBV2 and TRBJ1-6, with 11 positions matching TRBD1. The CDR3 is made up of 15 amino acids. The ends lost 6 bases at V and 8 bases at J; junction bases unmatched: 6. Germline values: CDR1 SNHLY, CDR2 FYNNEI. CDR3 sequence (DNA): TGTGCCAGCAGGACTAGGACAGGGGGCGATTCACCCCTCCACTTT. Translating it yields CASRTRTGGDSPLHF.

The chain combines TRBV14 with TRBJ2-3, with TRBD2 identical over 13 bases. Trimming at V came to 5 bases and at J to 2 bases, leaving 4 bases not matched to a gene. The germline V gene encodes CDR1 SGHDN and CDR2 FVKESK. The CDR3 sequence is 16 residues long. The DNA of the CDR3 is TGTGCCAGCAGCGGACTAGCGGGGGAGATCACAGATACGCAGTATTTT. Translating it yields CASSGLAGEITDTQYF.

V and J are TRBV6-5 and TRBJ2-5; 9 positions agree with TRBD1. The ends lost 2 bases at V and 2 bases at J; junction bases unmatched: 6. Looked up from germline, CDR1 is MNHEY and CDR2 is SVGAGI. The CDR3 length is 16 residues. CDR3 in DNA: TGTGCCAGCAGTTACCGGACAGGGGAACTACAAGAGACCCAGTACTTC. Protein product: CASSYRTGELQETQYF.

This clone was recorded only once. The genes are TRBV25-1 and TRBJ1-6; TRBD1 matches at 7 bases. J was trimmed by 2 bases and V by 5 bases; bases with no gene match: 3. The CDR3 runs 15 residues. CDR1 MGHDK and CDR2 SYGVNS come from the germline V gene. This CDR3 reads CASSPQGAYNSPLHF. DNA of the CDR3: TGTGCCAGCAGTCCTCAGGGGGCCTATAATTCACCCCTCCACTTT.